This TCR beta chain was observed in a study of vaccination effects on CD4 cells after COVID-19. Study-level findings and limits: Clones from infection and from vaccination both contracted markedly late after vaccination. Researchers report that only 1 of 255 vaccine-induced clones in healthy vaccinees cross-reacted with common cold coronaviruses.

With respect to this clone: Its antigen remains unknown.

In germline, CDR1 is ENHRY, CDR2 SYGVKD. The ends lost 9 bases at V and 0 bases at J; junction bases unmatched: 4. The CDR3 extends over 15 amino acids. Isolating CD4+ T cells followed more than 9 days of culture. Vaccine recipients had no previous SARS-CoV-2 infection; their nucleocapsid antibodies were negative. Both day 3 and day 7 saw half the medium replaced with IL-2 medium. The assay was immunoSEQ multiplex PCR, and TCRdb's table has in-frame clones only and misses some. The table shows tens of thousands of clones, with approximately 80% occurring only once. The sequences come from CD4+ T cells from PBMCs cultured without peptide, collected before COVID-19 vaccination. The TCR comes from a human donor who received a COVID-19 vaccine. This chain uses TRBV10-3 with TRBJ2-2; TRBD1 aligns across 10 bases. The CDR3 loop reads CAIGQGVTNTGELFF. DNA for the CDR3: TGTGCCATTGGACAGGGGGTAACGAACACCGGGGAGCTGTTTTTT.